The rows below give T cell receptor beta chains drawn from one sample of a study of shared clonotypes between healthy human individuals. Clones were sequenced by immunoSEQ multiplex PCR, and TCRdb holds only the in-frame ones, with some missing. The sample holds about 2.5 million clones, around 92% seen once. The sequenced sample consisted of naive CD4+ T cells from PBMCs. These receptors all come from a man between 18 and 35 years old in good health. Some clones in this sample may be carry-over from other donors' samples. Each CDR3 is given with its conserved first and last residue. The D gene is left open where the match is weak. A row's size may be missing; if present it is once, few, many or a size class.

V: TRBV7-2; J: TRBJ2-5; size: .; D: TRBD2; DNA: TGTGCCAGCAGCTTAAGCGGGGGCTACCAAGAGACCCAGTACTTC; CDR3: CASSLSGGYQETQYF
V: TRBV20-1; J: TRBJ1-6; size: .; D: .; DNA: TGCAGTGCTAGAGATTCTCAGGCCTCCTTT; CDR3: CSARDSQASF
V: TRBV7-9; J: TRBJ2-1; size: .; D: TRBD1; DNA: TGTGCCAGCAGCTTACTCCGACAGGGATACAATGAGCAGTTCTTC; CDR3: CASSLLRQGYNEQFF
V: TRBV6-1; J: TRBJ1-2; size: .; D: .; DNA: TGTGCCAGCAGTGAGCACATCAACTATGGCTACACCTTC; CDR3: CASSEHINYGYTF
V: TRBV5-1; J: TRBJ2-3; size: .; D: TRBD2; DNA: TGCGCCAGCAGCCCCGGACTAGCGACTAGCACAGATACGCAGTATTTT; CDR3: CASSPGLATSTDTQYF
V: TRBV4-2; J: TRBJ2-7; size: .; D: .; DNA: TGTGCCAGCAGCCCGCAGACTAGTTCGGGTTACGAGCAGTACTTC; CDR3: CASSPQTSSGYEQYF
V: TRBV28; J: TRBJ2-7; size: .; D: TRBD2; DNA: TGTGCCAGCAGTCTTACTAGCGGGGCCTACGAGCAGTACTTC; CDR3: CASSLTSGAYEQYF
V: TRBV18; J: TRBJ2-1; size: .; D: .; DNA: TGTGCCAGCTCACTATCTCAGATCTTACTGGATGAGCAGTTCTTC; CDR3: CASSLSQILLDEQFF
V: TRBV11-1; J: TRBJ2-1; size: .; D: TRBD2; DNA: TGTGCCAGCAGGACCGGGGTGGAGCGGGGATCCAATGAGCAGTTCTTC; CDR3: CASRTGVERGSNEQFF
V: TRBV18; J: TRBJ2-1; size: once; D: TRBD1; DNA: TGTGCCAGCTCCCCACTACGGGGACAGGCAGGCAATGAGCAGTTCTTC; CDR3: CASSPLRGQAGNEQFF
V: TRBV4-1; J: TRBJ2-3; size: .; D: .; DNA: TGCGCCAGCAGCCAACAAAGGGACGGTTGGGATACGCAGTATTTT; CDR3: CASSQQRDGWDTQYF
V: TRBV4-2; J: TRBJ2-3; size: .; D: TRBD2; DNA: TGTGCCAGCAGCCAATTCAGGGAGGGAGCCACAGATACGCAGTATTTT; CDR3: CASSQFREGATDTQYF
V: TRBV2; J: TRBJ2-2; size: once; D: .; DNA: TGTGCCAGCAGTGACCAGGGACTCACCGGGGAGCTGTTTTTT; CDR3: CASSDQGLTGELFF
V: TRBV18; J: TRBJ2-7; size: .; D: .; DNA: TGTGCCAGCTCACCACTAGGGGTGGATTGGGACGAGCAGTACTTC; CDR3: CASSPLGVDWDEQYF
V: TRBV5-1; J: TRBJ2-7; size: .; D: .; DNA: TGCGCCAGCATGTTGGACTCGAGCTCCTACGAGCAGTACTTC; CDR3: CASMLDSSSYEQYF
V: TRBV2; J: TRBJ2-2; size: .; D: .; DNA: TGTGCCAGCAGTAAACGGGGTCTGCGGGGTGGCGGGGAGCTGTTTTTT; CDR3: CASSKRGLRGGGELFF
V: TRBV19; J: TRBJ1-1; size: .; D: .; DNA: TGTGCCAGTAGTTCGGTCATGAACACTGAAGCTTTCTTT; CDR3: CASSSVMNTEAFF
V: TRBV6-1; J: TRBJ2-7; size: .; D: .; DNA: TGTGCCAGCAGTGAAGCGTTAAGGTCCTACGAGCAGTACTTC; CDR3: CASSEALRSYEQYF
V: TRBV7-2; J: TRBJ2-7; size: .; D: .; DNA: TGTGCCAGCAGCCTCCGGACCATTACCTCCTACGAGCAGTACTTC; CDR3: CASSLRTITSYEQYF
V: TRBV28; J: TRBJ1-2; size: .; D: .; DNA: TGTGCCAGCAGTTTTCCCAGGGGTTATGGCTACACCTTC; CDR3: CASSFPRGYGYTF
V: TRBV2; J: TRBJ2-7; size: .; D: TRBD1; DNA: TGTGCCAGCATCCCGACAGGGGGATCCTACGAGCAGTACTTC; CDR3: CASIPTGGSYEQYF
V: TRBV18; J: TRBJ2-7; size: .; D: .; DNA: TGTGCCAGCTCACCTGGGGAGAGTCCCTACGAGCAGTACTTC; CDR3: CASSPGESPYEQYF
V: TRBV11-2; J: TRBJ2-1; size: .; D: TRBD2; DNA: TGTGCCAGCAGCTTCCGAGGTAGCGGGGCCTACAATGAGCAGTTCTTC; CDR3: CASSFRGSGAYNEQFF
V: TRBV30; J: TRBJ2-1; size: .; D: .; DNA: TGTGCCTGGAGTGTACGCAGGAATGAGCAGTTCTTC; CDR3: CAWSVRRNEQFF
V: TRBV4-2; J: TRBJ2-5; size: once; D: TRBD1; DNA: TGTGCCAGCAGCCAAGTAGGACAGGGAGAGACCCAGTACTTC; CDR3: CASSQVGQGETQYF
V: TRBV18; J: TRBJ1-3; size: .; D: TRBD1; DNA: TGTGCCAGCTCACTTGCCACAGGGGGCACTGGAAACACCATATATTTT; CDR3: CASSLATGGTGNTIYF
V: TRBV2; J: TRBJ1-4; size: .; D: TRBD1; DNA: TGTGCCAGCAGTAAGACAGGGGGCATAGCTAATGAAAAACTGTTTTTT; CDR3: CASSKTGGIANEKLFF
V: TRBV30; J: TRBJ1-1; size: .; D: .; DNA: TGTGCCTGGAGTGTACTAGGACAAGAGAACACTGAAGCTTTCTTT; CDR3: CAWSVLGQENTEAFF
V: TRBV4-1; J: TRBJ1-4; size: .; D: .; DNA: TGCGCCAGCAGCCAAGGGAGGGCAGCATCATCTGCAACTAATGAAAAACTGTTTTTT; CDR3: CASSQGRAASSATNEKLFF
V: TRBV9; J: TRBJ1-1; size: .; D: .; DNA: TGTGCCAGCAGCGTAGAGCCAGAAGCCTACACTGAAGCTTTCTTT; CDR3: CASSVEPEAYTEAFF
V: TRBV19; J: TRBJ2-1; size: .; D: .; DNA: TGTGCCAGTATAGGGACGGTCGCTAGCTCCTACAATGAGCAGTTCTTC; CDR3: CASIGTVASSYNEQFF
V: TRBV2; J: TRBJ2-1; size: .; D: TRBD2; DNA: TGTGCCAGCAGATACGAACTAGCGGGTGGCTCCAATGAGCAGTTCTTC; CDR3: CASRYELAGGSNEQFF
V: TRBV6-1; J: TRBJ1-2; size: .; D: .; DNA: TGTGCCAGCAGTGAAAGGGACCGGTATGGCTACACCTTC; CDR3: CASSERDRYGYTF
V: TRBV7-9; J: TRBJ1-1; size: .; D: .; DNA: TGTGCCAGCAGCATTCAAGGGGGGGACCCTGAAGCTTTCTTT; CDR3: CASSIQGGDPEAFF
V: TRBV30; J: TRBJ2-1; size: .; D: TRBD2; DNA: TGTGCCTGGAGTTTAGGGACTAGCGGGAGCAATGAGCAGTTCTTC; CDR3: CAWSLGTSGSNEQFF
V: TRBV7-2; J: TRBJ2-7; size: .; D: TRBD1; DNA: TGTGCCAGCAGCTTCCGGGACAGGCGGGGCGAGCAGTACTTC; CDR3: CASSFRDRRGEQYF
V: TRBV7-3; J: TRBJ2-2; size: .; D: TRBD2; DNA: TGTGCCAGCAGCTTGGGTAGCGGGGGCCTTATCGGGGAGCTGTTTTTT; CDR3: CASSLGSGGLIGELFF
V: TRBV5-6; J: TRBJ2-2; size: .; D: .; DNA: TGTGCCAGCAGCTTGAGACAGGCGAACACCGGGGAGCTGTTTTTT; CDR3: CASSLRQANTGELFF
V: TRBV28; J: TRBJ1-3; size: .; D: .; DNA: TGTGCCAGCGTTCCACCTGGGGCAGGTGGAAACACCATATATTTT; CDR3: CASVPPGAGGNTIYF
V: TRBV6-5; J: TRBJ1-6; size: .; D: .; DNA: TGTGCCAGCAGTCTTGCAGGGACTTCACCCCTCCACTTT; CDR3: CASSLAGTSPLHF
V: TRBV10-3; J: TRBJ2-7; size: once; D: .; DNA: TGTGCCATCAGTGAGGGGTTAGCATTGTCCTACGAGCAGTACTTC; CDR3: CAISEGLALSYEQYF
V: TRBV29-1; J: TRBJ1-2; size: once; D: .; DNA: TGCAGCGTTGGACCATTAATGGGCTATGGCTACACCTTC; CDR3: CSVGPLMGYGYTF
V: TRBV6-1; J: TRBJ1-2; size: .; D: .; DNA: TGTGCCAGCACCAAAATTGGGAGCTCTAACTATGGCTACACCTTC; CDR3: CASTKIGSSNYGYTF
V: TRBV28; J: TRBJ2-2; size: .; D: .; DNA: TGTGCCAGCGCCGGGACCTGGAACACCGGGGAGCTGTTTTTT; CDR3: CASAGTWNTGELFF
V: TRBV4-2; J: TRBJ2-7; size: .; D: TRBD2; DNA: TGTGCCAGCAGCCAAGATCCAGCGGGGAACTCCTACGAGCAGTACTTC; CDR3: CASSQDPAGNSYEQYF
V: TRBV5-4; J: TRBJ2-6; size: .; D: TRBD2; DNA: TGTGCCAGCAGCTTGGGGGGTAGCGGGGAAGCCTCTGGGGCCAACGTCCTGACTTTC; CDR3: CASSLGGSGEASGANVLTF
V: TRBV9; J: TRBJ2-3; size: .; D: .; DNA: TGTGCCAGCAGCGTTGAGGCCTGGGGCACAGATACGCAGTATTTT; CDR3: CASSVEAWGTDTQYF
V: TRBV1; J: TRBJ1-1; size: .; D: .; DNA: TGCACCAGCAGCCGGGGACAGGGGACAACTGAAGCTTTCTTT; CDR3: CTSSRGQGTTEAFF
V: TRBV28; J: TRBJ1-1; size: few; D: .; DNA: TGTGCCAGCGGGCCTCCGAGAGTTGAAGCTTTCTTT; CDR3: CASGPPRVEAFF
V: TRBV2; J: TRBJ2-4; size: .; D: TRBD2; DNA: TGTGCCAGCAGTGACACTGCGGGGGGCAAAAACATTCAGTACTTC; CDR3: CASSDTAGGKNIQYF
V: TRBV5-4; J: TRBJ2-5; size: .; D: .; DNA: TGTGCCAGCAGCTTGTTTGGCGCAAGAAAAGAGACCCAGTACTTC; CDR3: CASSLFGARKETQYF
V: TRBV29-1; J: TRBJ1-2; size: .; D: .; DNA: TGCAGCGTTGGAGGGGTTTTGGGTGGCTACACCTTC; CDR3: CSVGGVLGGYTF